Listed here are 30 T cell receptor beta chains from one sample, sequenced in a study of T cell repertoires in cytomegalovirus infection. One entry per CDR3 protein, called by TCRdb with MiXCR from the reads. The sample lists 200,000 or so distinct CDR3 sequences; over 25% were seen once. The material sequenced was PBMCs. Receptors originate from a human donor in good health (CMV status not recorded). Some clones in this sample may be carry-over from other donors' samples.

The rearrangement uses TRBV4-3 and TRBJ2-7, with a tentative D call TRBD2 (6 bases). The CDR3 has 14 amino acids. The V end was cut by 0 bases, the J end by 5 bases, with 11 bases between. Germline CDR1 and CDR2: LGHNA and YSLEER. The CDR3 loop is CASSQDRWGDEQYF. In DNA form, the CDR3 reads TGCGCCAGCAGCCAAGATCGGTGGGGGGACGAGCAGTACTTC.

The gene calls are TRBV29-1 and TRBJ1-1, with D unclear. The CDR3 is 14 amino acids. The V end lost 2 bases, the J end lost 1 base, and 11 bases lay between the germline ends. In germline, CDR1 is SQVTM, CDR2 ANQGSEA. The CDR3 spells CSVERRLGNTEAFF. Here the CDR3 DNA reads TGCAGCGTTGAACGACGCCTAGGGAACACTGAAGCTTTCTTT.

The CDR3 DNA follows: TGCGCCTTCGGGGGGGGGGATCAGCCCCAGCATTTT. Translated: CAFGGGDQPQHF. V gene TRBV4-1 combines with J gene TRBJ1-5; TRBD1 might be the D (5 bases). Trimming left V 11 bases short and J 5 bases short, with 13 bases between. The CDR3 loop spans 12 amino acids. CDR1 MGHRA and CDR2 YSYEKL come from the germline V gene.

The rearrangement links TRBV18 to TRBJ2-3; D is uncertain. The V end was cut by 0 bases, the J end by 1 base, with 8 bases between. The CDR3 has 15 amino acids. Germline V lookup: CDR1 KGHSH, CDR2 LQKENI. CDR3 loop: CASSPPVGGTDTQYF. Here the CDR3 DNA reads TGTGCCAGCTCACCACCGGTGGGCGGCACAGATACGCAGTATTTT.

This clonotype came up many times. This chain uses TRBV6-4 with TRBJ1-5; 7 bases fit TRBD1. Germline CDR1 is MRHNA and CDR2 is SNTAGT. The CDR3 covers 22 residues. V trimming: 5 bases; J trimming: 0 bases; junction bases outside the gene matches: 25. CDR3 coding DNA: TGTGCCAGCAGTCAACACTTCTCCGGGACAGTGATTCTCTCTTTTAGCAATCAGCCCCAGCATTTT. Translation gives CASSQHFSGTVILSFSNQPQHF.

The gene calls are TRBV6-1 and TRBJ2-7, with no clear D. Germline CDR1 reads MNHNS; CDR2 reads SASEGT. The CDR3 loop spans 12 amino acids. Trimming removed 1 base at V and 7 bases at J, with 8 bases between. This CDR3 is CASSEGTREQYF. As DNA, the CDR3 is TGTGCCAGCAGTGAAGGGACGCGGGAGCAGTACTTC.

This clonotype was counted many times. This chain connects TRBV7-6 to TRBJ1-2, with D tentatively TRBD1 (5 bases). The V end was cut by 1 base, the J end by 5 bases, with 11 bases between. Per germline, CDR1 SGHVS and CDR2 FNYEAQ. This CDR3 comprises 14 residues. The CDR3 is CASSLGGQGYGYTF. CDR3 in DNA: TGTGCCAGCAGCTTAGGTGGCCAGGGATATGGCTACACCTTC. Using reference TRBV7-6 and TRBJ1-2 for the parts outside the CDR3, the full variable domain is GAGVSQSPRYKVTKRGQDVALRCDPISGHVSLYWYRQALGQGPEFLTYFNYEAQQDKSGLPNDRFSAERPEGSISTLTIQRTEQRDSAMYRCASSLGGQGYGYTFGSGTRLTVV.

In its sample, this clonotype was seen a few times. The V gene is TRBV25-1, the J gene TRBJ2-2; TRBD2 aligns across 12 bases. V lost 3 bases and J lost 4; bases outside the gene matches: 6. This CDR3 is built from 17 residues. Germline V gene data show CDR1 as MGHDK and CDR2 as SYGVNS. CDR3 in amino acids: CASSDLAGGPGTGELFF. CDR3 bases: TGTGCCAGCAGTGATCTAGCGGGGGGGCCCGGCACCGGGGAGCTGTTTTTT.

The chain has TRBV7-2 and TRBJ1-2; D perhaps matches TRBD1 (5 bases). Germline lookup yields CDR1 SGHTA and CDR2 FQGNSA. The CDR3 runs 14 residues. Trimming took off 5 bases at V and 1 base at J, with 11 bases between the two ends. The CDR3 DNA follows: TGTGCCAGCAGCCGGGACGGGGATAACTATGGCTACACCTTC. Protein: CASSRDGDNYGYTF.

The chain links TRBV6-6 to TRBJ1-1; no reliable D call. Germline assignment: CDR1 MNHNY and CDR2 SVGAGI (reference sequence). This CDR3 is 14 amino acids long. V was clipped by 2 bases and J by 0 bases, with 7 bases between them. The CDR3 spells CASSYGPMNTEAFF. DNA of the CDR3: TGTGCCAGCAGTTACGGGCCCATGAACACTGAAGCTTTCTTT.

V gene TRBV6-6 combines with J gene TRBJ1-1, with D hard to call. CDR3 length: 11 residues. V lost 2 bases to trimming and J lost 7 bases, with 5 bases between them. Germline V lookup: CDR1 MNHNY, CDR2 SVGAGI (reference sequence). The CDR3, as DNA: TGTGCCAGCAGTTACATTGATGAAGCTTTCTTT. Residues: CASSYIDEAFF.

This clonotype was seen a handful of times. This sequence joins TRBV6-6 and TRBJ1-4; 10 bases fit TRBD1. The CDR3 extends over 16 amino acids. Unmatched junction bases numbered 5, after V lost 2 bases and J lost 5 bases. The V gene's germline CDR1 is MNHNY and CDR2 SVGAGI (reference sequence). The CDR3, as DNA: TGTGCCAGCAGTTACGCGGGGGGACAGGGGAATGAAAAACTGTTTTTT. Translating it yields CASSYAGGQGNEKLFF.

This clonotype showed up just a few times. The chain carries TRBV6-6 and TRBJ2-7; TRBD1 agrees at 9 bases. CDR3 length: 16 residues. CDR1 is MNHNY, CDR2 SVGAGI, per germline (reference sequence). V lost 6 bases to trimming and J lost 5 bases; unmatched junction nucleotides: 14. In nucleotides, the CDR3 is TGTGCCAGCAGCTACCGACTATCGACAGGGGGGGACGAGCAGTACTTC. Amino acid sequence: CASSYRLSTGGDEQYF.

Comments on this clonotype: One end of the junction varies from germline; a read error may be responsible. The V and J genes are TRBV7-6 and TRBJ2-1; D possibly uses TRBD1 or TRBD2 (5 bases each). The CDR3 loop spans 15 amino acids. CDR1 SGHVS and CDR2 FNYEAQ come from the germline V gene. CDR3 sequence reads: CASSLGDLNYNVQFF. The DNA for the CDR3 is TGTGCCAGCAGCCTGGGGGACCTAAACTACAATGTGCAGTTCTTC.

This clonotype was observed a handful of times. The CDR3 region is CASRGLTSSEQYF. CDR3 DNA: TGTGCCAGCAGGGGCCTAACTTCGTCCGAGCAGTACTTC. The chain links TRBV7-9 to TRBJ2-7; D is unresolved. Trimming shortened V by 6 bases and J by 6 bases, and 15 bases separated the two germline ends. The CDR3 has 13 amino acids. Germline V gives CDR1 SEHNR, CDR2 FQNEAQ (reference sequence).

This clonotype was found a few times. The chain employs TRBV2 and TRBJ1-1; 7 bases map to TRBD1. Per germline, CDR1 SNHLY and CDR2 FYNNEI. V lost 7 bases and J lost 0; bases outside the gene matches: 5. The CDR3 totals 14 residues. CDR3 region: CASKKTGLNTEAFF. In DNA, the CDR3 is TGTGCCAGCAAGAAGACAGGGCTGAACACTGAAGCTTTCTTT. Variable domain in full (rest from reference TRBV2 and TRBJ1-1): EPEVTQTPSHQVTQMGQEVILRCVPISNHLYFYWYRQILGQKVEFLVSFYNNEISEKSEIFDDQFSVERPDGSNFTLKIRSTKLEDSAMYFCASKKTGLNTEAFFGQGTRLTVV.

There are many counts of this clonotype. CDR3 in amino acids: CASSLKGQQQPQHF. Written as DNA, the CDR3 is TGTGCCAGCAGCTTAAAAGGTCAACAGCAGCCCCAGCATTTT. This chain links TRBV7-2 with TRBJ1-5; D unresolved. Trimming shortened V by 2 bases and J by 7 bases, and 12 bases separated the two germline ends. Germline V gene sequence: CDR1 SGHTA, CDR2 FQGNSA. The CDR3 extends over 14 amino acids.

This clonotype was recorded once. The chain combines TRBV6-2 or TRBV6-3 with TRBJ1-5, with 7 bases fitting TRBD1. The length of the CDR3 is 14 residues. J lost 5 bases, V lost 6 bases, and 7 bases had no gene match. The germline gives CDR1 MNHEY, CDR2 SVGEGT. CDR3 in amino acids: CASSVGTADQPQHF. For the CDR3, the DNA is TGTGCCAGCAGCGTAGGGACAGCTGATCAGCCCCAGCATTTT.

The chain links TRBV19 to TRBJ2-7, with D perhaps matching TRBD2 (6 bases). The germline V and J ends were trimmed by 3 bases and 6 bases, with 15 bases remaining between them. Germline values: CDR1 LNHDA, CDR2 SQIVND (reference sequence). The CDR3 contains 14 residues. CDR3 amino acids: CASSMDGGLGEQYF. CDR3 bases: TGTGCCAGTAGTATGGATGGAGGGTTGGGCGAGCAGTACTTC.

This clonotype has more than one count but fewer than ten. This rearrangement joins TRBV20-1 to TRBJ2-1; tentatively, D is TRBD1 (7 bases). Trimming cost V 6 bases and J 7 bases, with 16 bases left between them. There are 13 residues in the CDR3. The germline CDR1 and CDR2 sequences are DFQATT and SNEGSKA (reference sequence). This CDR3 reads CSALFRGENEQFF. Here the CDR3 DNA reads TGCAGTGCCCTCTTCAGGGGGGAAAATGAGCAGTTCTTC.

This clonotype was seen only a few times. This chain connects TRBV10-3 to TRBJ2-1, with 14 bases aligning to TRBD2. Germline V gene lookup returns CDR1 ENHRY and CDR2 SYGVKD. V lost 7 bases and J lost 7; bases outside the gene matches: 18. The CDR3 contains 19 residues. The CDR3, as DNA: TGTGCCATCAAGGGCCTCTCGAGTGGACTAGCGGGGGGCAGGAATGAGCAGTTCTTC. Encoded protein: CAIKGLSSGLAGGRNEQFF.

This clonotype came up a few times. V usage is TRBV20-1 and J usage is TRBJ2-3; the match to TRBD2 covers 10 bases. The length of the CDR3 is 16 residues. V lost 3 bases to trimming and J lost 4 bases; unmatched junction nucleotides: 10. Germline V gene sequence: CDR1 DFQATT, CDR2 SNEGSKA (reference sequence). The CDR3 region has the DNA TGCAGTGCTAGGCCAGCGGGGGGGCCCGGTGCAGATACGCAGTATTTT. This codes for CSARPAGGPGADTQYF.

This clonotype was counted many times. V gene TRBV7-8 combines with J gene TRBJ2-7, with 9 bases lining up with TRBD1. V trimming: 2 bases; J trimming: 4 bases; junction bases outside the gene matches: 3. The length of the CDR3 is 14 residues. In germline, CDR1 is SGHVS, CDR2 FQNEAQ. The CDR3 sequence is CASSLRQGEYEQYF. In nucleotides, the CDR3 is TGTGCCAGCAGCTTAAGACAGGGGGAGTACGAGCAGTACTTC.

This clonotype has at least ten counts. The chain carries TRBV29-1 and TRBJ1-5; D might be TRBD1 (6 bases). In germline, CDR1 is SQVTM, CDR2 ANQGSEA. This CDR3 has 13 residues. V was cut by 7 bases and J by 5 bases, with 15 bases left in between. The CDR3 DNA reads TGCAGCGCCTCCGGACAGACGGATCAGCCCCAGCATTTT. Amino acid sequence: CSASGQTDQPQHF.

The V call is TRBV7-3, the J call TRBJ2-2, with 9 bases matching TRBD2. V was clipped by 5 bases and J by 6 bases; unmatched bases: 7. Germline values: CDR1 SGHTA, CDR2 FQGTGA. This CDR3 contains 15 residues. CDR3 sequence: CASSEGTSNPGELFF. The CDR3 bases are TGTGCCAGCAGCGAAGGGACTAGCAATCCCGGGGAGCTGTTTTTT.

This chain connects TRBV12-3 or TRBV12-4 to TRBJ1-1; TRBD1 might be the D (5 bases). The CDR3 is 13 amino acids. Between the trimmed V and J ends, which lost 6 bases and 2 bases, there was a span of 10 bases. The CDR3 nucleotides read TGTGCCAGCAGAGTGGGGCATAACACTGAAGCTTTCTTT. Its translation: CASRVGHNTEAFF.

In its sample, this clonotype was seen a few times. The chain is built from TRBV7-9 and TRBJ2-7; possibly TRBD2 for D (5 bases). The V gene's germline CDR1 is SEHNR and CDR2 FQNEAQ (reference sequence). The V gene lost 1 base and the J gene lost 2 bases, with 15 bases spanning the gap. This CDR3 is 16 amino acids long. The CDR3 DNA reads TGTGCCAGCAGCTTAGACTTGGGAGACAAAACCTACGAGCAGTACTTC. It yields the protein CASSLDLGDKTYEQYF. The variable domain in full, completed from reference TRBV7-9 and TRBJ2-7, reads DTGVSQNPRHKITKRGQNVTFRCDPISEHNRLYWYRQTLGQGPEFLTYFQNEAQLEKSRLLSDRFSAERPKGSFSTLEIQRTEQGDSAMYLCASSLDLGDKTYEQYFGPGTRLTVT.

This clonotype was observed many times. V and J are TRBV7-2 and TRBJ2-5; D remains unclear. The germline gives CDR1 SGHTA, CDR2 FQGNSA. The CDR3 runs to 13 residues. The V end was cut by 4 bases, the J end by 5 bases, with 11 bases between. CDR3 sequence: CASSSELGETQYF. In DNA form, the CDR3 reads TGTGCCAGCAGCTCCGAGTTGGGGGAGACCCAGTACTTC.

The V call is TRBV6-5, the J call TRBJ2-7, with a tentative D call TRBD1 (7 bases). The CDR3 length is 13 residues. In germline, CDR1 is MNHEY, CDR2 SVGAGI. Trimming took 6 bases from V and 7 from J, leaving 16 bases between them. This CDR3 is CASSAFPGGEQYF. As DNA, the CDR3 is TGTGCCAGCAGCGCCTTTCCAGGGGGGGAGCAGTACTTC.

This clonotype was seen only a few times. The chain carries TRBV6-2 or TRBV6-3 and TRBJ2-1; the match to TRBD2 covers 9 bases. The ends lost 6 bases at V and 2 bases at J; junction bases unmatched: 5. Germline CDR1 is MNHEY and CDR2 is SVGEGT. The CDR3 spans 15 residues. CDR3 residues: CASSSGGPAYNEQFF. Written as DNA, the CDR3 is TGTGCCAGCAGCAGCGGGGGGCCAGCCTACAATGAGCAGTTCTTC.